Sequencing of this T cell receptor (beta chain) was carried out in a study of T cell repertoires in cytomegalovirus infection. Each CDR3 protein is one row after TCRdb ran MiXCR on the reads. The sample contains around 740,000 distinct CDR3 sequences, roughly 36% of which appear only once. Germline CDR1 and CDR2: MNHNS and SASEGT. Trimming left V 0 bases short and J 9 bases short, with 20 bases between. The CDR3 is 16 residues long. The sequence was collected from a human donor in good health (CMV status not recorded). Some clones in this sample may be carry-over from other donors' samples. The chain links TRBV6-1 to TRBJ1-2; D is unclear. Sequencing was done on a sample of PBMCs. The CDR3 loop is CASSEAGSEPGYCYTF. The DNA for the CDR3 is TGTGCCAGCAGTGAAGCGGGGAGTGAGCCGGGGTATTGCTACACCTTC.